This T cell receptor beta chain was profiled in a study of early T cells in non-severe SARS-CoV-2 infection. V lost 3 bases, J lost 0 bases, and 9 bases lay in between. From germline, CDR1 is SNHLY and CDR2 FYNNEI. The length of the CDR3 is 15 residues. The TCR library protocol attached unique molecular identifiers to the individual cDNA molecules. TCRdb reprocessed the 5' RACE reads with MiXCR, giving one entry per CDR3 protein. Of under 70,000 distinct CDR3 sequences listed, around 6.5% are singletons. The sample holds many counts of this clonotype. Its antigen is unidentified. The study's findings and limits: Sequences matched to VDJdb favored anti-spike CD8 responses, while private and CD4 specificities were missed.

The TCR comes from an adult who was a healthcare worker with PCR-confirmed SARS-CoV-2 infection or an uninfected control (not recorded which). The chain uses TRBV2 and TRBJ2-1; possible D gene TRBD2, 6 bases. This material consisted of whole blood, taken at baseline. CDR3 protein: CASSEEGISYNEQFF. For the CDR3, the DNA is TGTGCCAGCAGTGAGGAGGGGATCTCCTACAATGAGCAGTTCTTC.